This T cell receptor beta chain was captured in a study of T-cell memory formation after mild COVID-19. Points from the study as a whole: Clones that contracted from day 15 to 85 were balanced CD4/CD8, while later expanders leaned CD4+. Some SARS-CoV-2-responding clones were already detected in memory before infection.

This CDR3 region has 14 residues. Trimming at V came to 5 bases and at J to 13 bases, leaving 8 bases not matched to a gene. CDR1 is SGHVS, CDR2 FQNEAQ, per germline. Many counts were recorded for this clonotype. Its antigen is unidentified. Researchers used 5'RACE with constant-segment primers to make TCR alpha and TCR beta cDNA libraries that carry sample barcodes and UMIs. TCRdb fed the 5' RACE reads into MiXCR, producing one record per CDR3 protein. This table has roughly 550,000 distinct CDR3 sequences, just over 20% appearing once. The sample comprised PBMCs or a T cell subset sorted from them (not recorded which). The rearrangement uses TRBV7-8 and TRBJ2-3, with 14 nucleotides matching TRBD2. This clonotype was sampled from an adult woman who had mild COVID-19 (a few samples of this study predate the infection). Cell type and time point are not known. The CDR3 coding sequence is TGTGCCAGCAGCCTAGGACTAGCGGGGGGTTCAAAGTATTTT. This codes for CASSLGLAGGSKYF.